One sample yielded the 20 T cell receptor beta chains listed below, sequenced in a study of blood T cell repertoires in COVID-19. TCRdb's table, derived via immunoSEQ multiplex PCR, lists solely in-frame clones and lacks some. The sample lists more than 110,000 clones; more than 75% were seen once. Sequenced input: peripheral blood. These receptors originate from a woman between 35 and 50 years old with acute or convalescent COVID-19.

Notes on this clone: A junction boundary mismatches the germline segment, possibly from a read error. V gene TRBV3-1 (or the pseudogene TRBV3-2) combines with J gene TRBJ2-1, with 8 positions matching TRBD2. This CDR3 spans 11 amino acids. CDR1 and CDR2 from the germline V gene are LGHDT and YNNKEL (reference sequence). The CDR3 region has the DNA TGTGCCAGCAGCCAGGGACTAGGGCGGCTCTTC. Residues: CASSQGLGRLF.

The chain joins TRBV5-1 to TRBJ2-1, with 9 bases lining up with TRBD2. Germline-derived CDR1 and CDR2 are SGHRS and YFSETQ. Trimming removed 0 bases from V and 5 bases from J; junction bases left unmatched: 6. There are 16 residues in the CDR3. The CDR3 is CASSLVGLAGNNEQFF. The DNA of the CDR3 is TGCGCCAGCAGCTTGGTAGGCCTAGCGGGGAACAATGAGCAGTTCTTC.

This chain joins TRBV29-1 and TRBJ1-5; D ambiguous. This CDR3 region has 14 residues. In germline, CDR1 is SQVTM, CDR2 ANQGSEA. Deletions cut 6 bases from V and 2 bases from J, with 14 bases between. CDR3 residues: CSVASGSRNQPQHF. The CDR3 nucleotides are TGCAGCGTGGCGTCGGGGTCCCGCAATCAGCCCCAGCATTTT.

The chain joins TRBV7-6 to TRBJ2-2; D perhaps matches TRBD2 (5 bases). Trimming took off 1 base at V and 2 bases at J, with 5 bases between the two ends. Germline V CDR1 and CDR2: SGHVS, FNYEAQ. The CDR3 extends over 14 amino acids. This chain's CDR3 is CASSLGLNTGELFF. CDR3 nucleotides: TGTGCCAGCAGCTTAGGACTAAACACCGGGGAGCTGTTTTTT.

The V and J genes are TRBV4-2 and TRBJ2-7, with D unclear. V lost 3 bases to trimming and J lost 4 bases, with 13 bases between them. Germline loops: CDR1 LGHNA, CDR2 YNFKEQ. The CDR3 contains 14 residues. The CDR3 loop is CASSQDLPGYEQYF. In nucleotides, the CDR3 is TGTGCCAGCAGCCAGGATTTACCAGGTTACGAGCAGTACTTC.

J is TRBJ1-1 and V is TRBV6-6; D unresolved. Germline V gives CDR1 MNHNY, CDR2 SVGAGI (reference sequence). The CDR3 is made up of 12 amino acids. V was trimmed by 4 bases and J by 0 bases, leaving 3 bases between them. The CDR3 DNA is TGTGCCAGCAGTTTCATGAACACTGAAGCTTTCTTT. Translation: CASSFMNTEAFF.

The V and J genes are TRBV3-1 (or the pseudogene TRBV3-2) and TRBJ2-1, with TRBD2 as a possible D gene (6 bases). The germline V and J ends were trimmed by 5 bases and 7 bases, with 21 bases remaining between them. The germline gives CDR1 LGHDT, CDR2 YNNKEL (reference sequence). The CDR3 runs to 16 residues. DNA of the CDR3: TGTGCCAGCAGCGCGGGACCTTTTTCGGGGTGGAATGAGCAGTTCTTC. This translates into CASSAGPFSGWNEQFF.

The chain has TRBV7-6 and TRBJ2-3; D ambiguous. CDR3 length: 12 residues. Trimming stripped 1 base from V and 4 bases from J, with 3 bases between. The V gene's germline CDR1 is SGHVS and CDR2 FNYEAQ. The CDR3: CASSLGADTQYF. The CDR3 coding sequence is TGTGCCAGCAGCTTAGGCGCAGATACGCAGTATTTT.

The rearrangement links TRBV7-8 to TRBJ2-5; D is undetermined. The CDR3 consists of 13 residues. CDR1 SGHVS and CDR2 FQNEAQ come from the germline V gene. Trimming removed 8 bases at V and 4 bases at J, with 14 bases between. CDR3 in amino acids: CASVPPRRETQYF. Written as DNA, the CDR3 is TGTGCCAGCGTCCCCCCCCGGAGAGAGACCCAGTACTTC.

V usage is TRBV7-8 and J usage is TRBJ2-6; 7 nucleotides match TRBD1. Germline assignment: CDR1 SGHVS and CDR2 FQNEAQ. J gave up 0 bases and V 4 bases, and 9 bases lay outside the gene matches. The CDR3 runs to 18 residues. CDR3 residues: CASSYRDRGLSGANVLTF. CDR3 nucleotide sequence: TGTGCCAGCAGCTACCGGGACAGAGGACTCTCTGGGGCCAACGTCCTGACTTTC.

The rearrangement joins TRBV6-5 to TRBJ1-1, with 9 bases fitting TRBD1. CDR1 and CDR2 from the germline V gene are MNHEY and SVGAGI. This CDR3 spans 16 amino acids. Trimming took 4 bases from V and 1 from J; bases not matched to a gene: 7. The CDR3 reads CASSSRDRAENTEAFF. Written as DNA, the CDR3 is TGTGCCAGCAGTTCCCGGGACAGGGCAGAGAACACTGAAGCTTTCTTT.

The V call is TRBV27, the J call TRBJ1-2, with TRBD1 matching 7 bases. Germline V gives CDR1 MNHEY, CDR2 SMNVEV (reference sequence). The length of the CDR3 is 15 residues. After removal of 4 bases from V and 3 bases from J, the junction contained 8 bases not matched to a gene. DNA of the CDR3: TGTGCCAGCAGTTCTTCCTCAACAGGGGACTATGGCTACACCTTC. Protein: CASSSSSTGDYGYTF.

CDR3: CACQGKNEKLFF. The CDR3 coding sequence is TGTGCCTGCCAGGGGAAGAATGAAAAACTGTTTTTT. The genes are TRBV30 and TRBJ1-4, with D perhaps TRBD1 (6 bases). Trimming took 6 bases from V and 5 from J, leaving 10 bases between them. The length of the CDR3 is 12 residues. Looked up from germline, CDR1 is GTSNPN and CDR2 is SVGIG (reference sequence). The variable domain in full, completed from reference TRBV30 and TRBJ1-4, reads SQTIHQWPATLVQPVGSPLSLECTVEGTSNPNLYWYRQAAGRGLQLLFYSVGIGQISSEVPQNLSASRPQDRQFILSSKKLLLSDSGFYLCACQGKNEKLFFGSGTQLSVL.

The chain combines TRBV2 with TRBJ1-4; TRBD1 matches 10 bases. Germline values: CDR1 SNHLY, CDR2 FYNNEI. This CDR3 has 14 residues. With 6 bases clipped from V and 6 bases from J, the junction kept 4 bases outside the gene matches. CDR3 protein: CASRRGTGDEKLFF. The CDR3 DNA is TGTGCCAGCAGGCGCGGGACAGGGGATGAAAAACTGTTTTTT.

This chain uses TRBV4-3 with TRBJ1-1; a weak D match, TRBD1 (6 bases). CDR3 length: 14 residues. Germline values: CDR1 LGHNA, CDR2 YSLEER. Trimming left V 1 base short and J 6 bases short, with 12 bases between. The CDR3 spells CASSQVARGPEAFF. In nucleotides, the CDR3 is TGCGCCAGCAGCCAAGTAGCCAGGGGCCCTGAAGCTTTCTTT.

This chain links TRBV3-1 (or the pseudogene TRBV3-2) with TRBJ2-2, with D possibly TRBD1 on 6 matching bases. Per germline, CDR1 LGHDT and CDR2 YNNKEL (reference sequence). This CDR3 is 15 amino acids long. Trimming took off 1 base at V and 7 bases at J, with 13 bases between the two ends. The CDR3 region is CASSQGGQGIGELFF. CDR3 in DNA: TGTGCCAGCAGCCAAGGTGGGCAGGGGATCGGGGAGCTGTTTTTT.

The V and J genes are TRBV6-5 and TRBJ1-1; 7 bases fit TRBD1. The germline V gene has CDR1 MNHEY and CDR2 SVGAGI. The CDR3 runs 13 residues. The ends lost 7 bases at V and 4 bases at J; junction bases unmatched: 6. The DNA for the CDR3 is TGTGCCAGCAACAGGGGATCGTCCACTGAAGCTTTCTTT. Protein sequence: CASNRGSSTEAFF.

The chain is built from TRBV12-3 or TRBV12-4 and TRBJ1-1; D perhaps matches TRBD1 (5 bases). V was shortened by 5 bases and J by 2 bases, with 9 bases between the two germline ends. The CDR3 covers 13 residues. CDR3 sequence reads: CASSARANTEAFF. The CDR3 DNA reads TGTGCCAGCAGTGCCAGGGCTAACACTGAAGCTTTCTTT.

This chain links TRBV12-1 with TRBJ2-7; the table gives TRBD2 as D, unverified against the DNA. TRBV12-1 has pseudogene status. The CDR3 extends over 14 amino acids. The CDR3 sequence is CASSFEPVKHEQYF. The CDR3 DNA reads TGTGCCAGCAGCTTTGAACCTGTCAAGCACGAGCAGTACTTC.

J is TRBJ1-2 and V is TRBV9; D might be TRBD1 (5 bases). With 6 bases removed from V and 8 bases from J, the gap between germline ends came to 14 bases. The CDR3 consists of 12 residues. Germline V lookup: CDR1 SGDLS, CDR2 YYNGEE. The DNA of the CDR3 is TGTGCCAGCACCTCCTCAGGGAAAGGCTACACCTTC. Translated: CASTSSGKGYTF.